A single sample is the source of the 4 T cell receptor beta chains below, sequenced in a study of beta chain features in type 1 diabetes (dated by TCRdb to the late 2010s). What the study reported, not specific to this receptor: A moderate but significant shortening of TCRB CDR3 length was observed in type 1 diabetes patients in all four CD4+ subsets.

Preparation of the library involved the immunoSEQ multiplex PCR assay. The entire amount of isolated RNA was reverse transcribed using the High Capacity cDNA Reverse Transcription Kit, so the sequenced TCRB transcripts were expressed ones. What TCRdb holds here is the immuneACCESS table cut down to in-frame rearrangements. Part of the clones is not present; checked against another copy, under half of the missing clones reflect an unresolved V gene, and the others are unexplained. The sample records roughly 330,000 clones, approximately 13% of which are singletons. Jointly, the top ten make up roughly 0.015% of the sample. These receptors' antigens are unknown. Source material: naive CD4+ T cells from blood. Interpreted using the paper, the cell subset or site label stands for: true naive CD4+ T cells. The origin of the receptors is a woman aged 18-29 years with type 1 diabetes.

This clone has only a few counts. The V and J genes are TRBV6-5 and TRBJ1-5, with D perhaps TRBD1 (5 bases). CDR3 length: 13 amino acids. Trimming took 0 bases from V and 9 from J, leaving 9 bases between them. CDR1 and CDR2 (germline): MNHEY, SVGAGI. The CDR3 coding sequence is TGTGCCAGCAGTTACTCGGGACTGGGGCCCCAGCATTTT. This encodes CASSYSGLGPQHF.

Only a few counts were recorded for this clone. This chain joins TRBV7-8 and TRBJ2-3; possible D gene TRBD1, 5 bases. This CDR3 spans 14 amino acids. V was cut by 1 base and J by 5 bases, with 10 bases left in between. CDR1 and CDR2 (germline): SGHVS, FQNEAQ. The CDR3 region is CASSLGGRGDTQYF. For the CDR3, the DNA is TGTGCCAGCAGCTTAGGGGGTAGGGGAGATACGCAGTATTTT. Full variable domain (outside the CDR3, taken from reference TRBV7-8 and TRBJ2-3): GAGVSQSPRYKVAKRGQDVALRCDPISGHVSLFWYQQALGQGPEFLTYFQNEAQLDKSGLPSDRFFAERPEGSVSTLKIQRTQQEDSAVYLCASSLGGRGDTQYFGPGTRLTVL.

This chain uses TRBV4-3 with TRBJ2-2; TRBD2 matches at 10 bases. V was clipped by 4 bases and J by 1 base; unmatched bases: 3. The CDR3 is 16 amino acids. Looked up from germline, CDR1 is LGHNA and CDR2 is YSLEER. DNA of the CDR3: TGCGCCAGCAGCCTCTTAGCGGGGGGGAACACCGGGGAGCTGTTTTTT. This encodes CASSLLAGGNTGELFF.

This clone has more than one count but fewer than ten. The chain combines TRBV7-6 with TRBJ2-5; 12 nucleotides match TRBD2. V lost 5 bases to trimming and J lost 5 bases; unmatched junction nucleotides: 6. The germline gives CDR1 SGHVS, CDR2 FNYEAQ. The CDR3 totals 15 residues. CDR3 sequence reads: CASSRLAGDSETQYF. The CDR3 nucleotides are TGTGCCAGCAGCAGACTAGCGGGAGATAGCGAGACCCAGTACTTC. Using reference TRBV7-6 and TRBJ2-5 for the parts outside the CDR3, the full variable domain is GAGVSQSPRYKVTKRGQDVALRCDPISGHVSLYWYRQALGQGPEFLTYFNYEAQQDKSGLPNDRFSAERPEGSISTLTIQRTEQRDSAMYRCASSRLAGDSETQYFGPGTRLLVL.